This passage covers 27 T cell receptor beta chains from one sample sequenced in a study of OX40 agonist ivuxolimab in advanced cancers. Sequencing used immunoSEQ multiplex PCR; TCRdb keeps in-frame clones, though not all of them. The table lists about 33,000 clones, about three quarters of them singletons. The source was CD4+ or CD8+ T cells sorted from blood, collected in a trial of the OX40 agonist ivuxolimab. These receptors all stem from an adult with an advanced solid tumor such as melanoma, head and neck, liver or kidney cancer.

The gene calls are TRBV6-5 and TRBJ1-5; no clear D gene. Germline V gene data show CDR1 as MNHEY and CDR2 as SVGAGI. The CDR3 loop spans 13 amino acids. The V end lost 0 bases, the J end lost 6 bases, and 6 bases lay between the germline ends. The CDR3 spells CASSYSPGQPQHF. The CDR3 bases are TGTGCCAGCAGTTACTCCCCCGGTCAGCCCCAGCATTTT.

This clone was found a few times. V and J are TRBV19 and TRBJ1-6, with 8 bases lining up with TRBD1. The CDR3 has 16 residues. Germline trimming cut 5 bases from V and 8 bases from J; bases unmatched to any gene: 11. The germline CDR1 and CDR2 sequences are LNHDA and SQIVND (reference sequence). CDR3 region: CASSPRTGTGHSPLHF. The DNA for the CDR3 is TGTGCCAGTAGTCCGCGAACCGGGACAGGCCATTCACCCCTCCACTTT. Full variable domain (outside the CDR3, taken from reference TRBV19 and TRBJ1-6): DGGITQSPKYLFRKEGQNVTLSCEQNLNHDAMYWYRQDPGQGLRLIYYSQIVNDFQKGDIAEGYSVSREKKESFPLTVTSAQKNPTAFYLCASSPRTGTGHSPLHFGNGTRLTVT.

This clone appeared once. The chain links TRBV4-2 to TRBJ1-1; D not resolved. Trimming removed 7 bases from V and 2 bases from J, with 11 bases in between. The CDR3 totals 13 residues. Germline CDR1 LGHNA, CDR2 YNFKEQ. This chain's CDR3 is CASTPGSNTEAFF. In nucleotides, the CDR3 is TGTGCCAGCACCCCGGGGAGCAACACTGAAGCTTTCTTT.

The rearrangement links TRBV18 to TRBJ2-4, with D perhaps TRBD1 (6 bases). Trimming left V 5 bases short and J 8 bases short, with 16 bases between. CDR1 is KGHSH and CDR2 is LQKENI in the germline V gene. This CDR3 is built from 14 residues. The CDR3: CASSRTAQADIQYF. CDR3 DNA sequence: TGTGCCAGCTCAAGGACAGCTCAAGCGGACATTCAGTACTTC.

This chain links TRBV11-3 with TRBJ2-1, with D hard to call. CDR3 length: 15 amino acids. Trimming removed 3 bases at V and 6 bases at J, with 15 bases between. Germline CDR1 reads SGHNT; CDR2 reads YENEEA. The CDR3 DNA is TGTGCCAGCAGCTTTCGAGGCCTCCCCCGCAATGAGCAGTTCTTC. This translates into CASSFRGLPRNEQFF.

This chain connects TRBV28 to TRBJ1-1; D not resolved. Germline lookup yields CDR1 MDHEN and CDR2 SYDVKM. This CDR3 region has 14 residues. The germline V and J ends were trimmed by 2 bases and 10 bases, with 17 bases remaining between them. The CDR3 is CASSLGLINRRAFF. CDR3 DNA sequence: TGTGCCAGCAGTTTAGGACTGATTAATCGACGAGCTTTCTTT.

J is TRBJ2-1 and V is TRBV28; a possible D gene is TRBD2 (5 bases). From germline, CDR1 is MDHEN and CDR2 SYDVKM. Trimming took off 11 bases at V and 3 bases at J, with 14 bases between the two ends. The CDR3 runs 13 residues. Written as DNA, the CDR3 is TGTGCCGGTCAAAGAGGGCGCTACAATGAGCAGTTCTTC. It translates to CAGQRGRYNEQFF.

V is TRBV7-8 and J is TRBJ2-7, with TRBD2 matching 7 bases. This CDR3 is 16 amino acids long. Losses at the gene ends were 1 base for V and 4 bases for J; bases not matched to a gene: 10. Germline assignment: CDR1 SGHVS and CDR2 FQNEAQ. The CDR3 bases are TGTGCCAGCAGCTTAGGTTATGCGGGGAGGGCTTACGAGCAGTACTTC. Translation gives CASSLGYAGRAYEQYF.

The chain has TRBV28 and TRBJ2-5; D is ambiguous. CDR1 and CDR2 from the germline V gene are MDHEN and SYDVKM. The CDR3 has 11 amino acids. Trimming removed 5 bases at V and 9 bases at J, with 10 bases between. The CDR3 bases are TGTGCCAGCAGTGAGTCCTTTGCCCAGTACTTC. Translating gives CASSESFAQYF.

This clone appeared a single time. The chain combines TRBV5-4 with TRBJ1-3; 8 nucleotides agree with TRBD1. Unmatched junction bases numbered 4, after V lost 5 bases and J lost 3 bases. Germline V gene sequence: CDR1 SGHNT, CDR2 YYREEE (reference sequence). This CDR3 has 14 amino acids. The chain's CDR3 is CASRLTGVGNTIYF. Here the CDR3 DNA reads TGTGCCAGCAGACTGACAGGGGTTGGAAACACCATATATTTT.

The chain recombines TRBV9 with TRBJ2-5, with D perhaps TRBD2 (5 bases). The CDR3 length is 15 residues. The germline gives CDR1 SGDLS, CDR2 YYNGEE. Trimming removed 0 bases at V and 1 base at J, with 10 bases between. CDR3: CASSVDPGLQETQYF. The CDR3 DNA reads TGTGCCAGCAGCGTAGACCCCGGACTCCAAGAGACCCAGTACTTC.

The chain employs TRBV5-8 and TRBJ2-1, with 8 bases aligning to TRBD1. The junction had 12 bases not matched to a gene; V was cut back by 5 bases and J by 5 bases. This CDR3 spans 16 amino acids. Germline V gives CDR1 SGHTS, CDR2 YDEGEE. This chain's CDR3 is CASRGTGRYSHNEQFF. The CDR3, as DNA: TGTGCCAGCAGGGGGACAGGCCGCTACTCTCACAATGAGCAGTTCTTC.

The genes are TRBV2 and TRBJ1-1; 9 nucleotides match TRBD1. The CDR3 has 15 amino acids. After removal of 6 bases from V and 10 bases from J, the junction contained 15 bases not matched to a gene. The germline V gene encodes CDR1 SNHLY and CDR2 FYNNEI. CDR3 loop: CASRIAATGGERAFF. The DNA of the CDR3 is TGTGCCAGCAGGATAGCTGCTACAGGGGGCGAGAGAGCTTTCTTT.

The gene calls are TRBV29-1 and TRBJ1-2, with 9 bases fitting TRBD1. CDR1 is SQVTM, CDR2 ANQGSEA, per germline. V shed 5 bases and J 1 base; nucleotides not matched to a gene: 2. This CDR3 contains 13 residues. DNA for the CDR3: TGCAGCGTTCCGACAGGGGGTAACTATGGCTACACCTTC. Translating gives CSVPTGGNYGYTF.

The table lists this clone with a count of one. The chain joins TRBV7-6 to TRBJ2-5; D uncertain. This CDR3 has 13 amino acids. Germline V CDR1 and CDR2: SGHVS, FNYEAQ. V dropped 1 base and J dropped 2 bases, with 5 bases sitting between them. CDR3 in DNA: TGTGCCAGCAGCTTAGGAATGCAAGAGACCCAGTACTTC. It yields the protein CASSLGMQETQYF.

The chain couples TRBV4-2 to TRBJ1-2, with TRBD1 as a possible D gene (6 bases). Germline lookup yields CDR1 LGHNA and CDR2 YNFKEQ. The CDR3 covers 13 residues. The V end was cut by 3 bases, the J end by 5 bases, with 10 bases between. The CDR3 loop reads CASSQTGRYGYTF. The DNA for the CDR3 is TGTGCCAGCAGCCAGACAGGTAGATATGGCTACACCTTC.

This sequence joins TRBV6-5 and TRBJ1-2; the D gene is possibly TRBD1 (5 bases). This CDR3 has 13 residues. Germline CDR1 MNHEY, CDR2 SVGAGI. V lost 0 bases and J lost 8, with 10 bases in between. CDR3 protein: CASSYSRVGGYTF. Here the CDR3 DNA reads TGTGCCAGCAGTTACTCCAGGGTGGGCGGCTACACCTTC.

The chain is built from TRBV30 and TRBJ1-1; 8 bases align to TRBD1. V was clipped by 3 bases and J by 5 bases; unmatched bases: 2. CDR1 and CDR2 from the germline V gene are GTSNPN and SVGIG (reference sequence). The CDR3 is made up of 12 amino acids. The CDR3 sequence: CAWRDRVTEAFF. The CDR3 coding sequence is TGTGCCTGGAGGGACAGGGTTACTGAAGCTTTCTTT.

The chain couples TRBV5-1 to TRBJ2-1; 13 bases are a match to TRBD2. The CDR3 covers 16 residues. The germline CDR1 and CDR2 sequences are SGHRS and YFSETQ. The V gene end was trimmed by 4 bases and the J gene end by 8 bases; junction bases not matched to a gene: 9. CDR3 DNA sequence: TGCGCCAGCAGCCCCGTTCCCGGACTAGCGGGAGATGAGCAGTTCTTC. Protein product: CASSPVPGLAGDEQFF.

The chain uses TRBV11-2 and TRBJ2-2; D assignment may be TRBD1 or TRBD2 (5 bases each). Germline assignment: CDR1 SGHAT and CDR2 FQNNGV. With 3 bases removed from V and 5 bases from J, the gap between germline ends came to 13 bases. The CDR3 is made up of 15 amino acids. CDR3 loop: CASSFGTVRTGELFF. For the CDR3, the DNA is TGTGCCAGCAGCTTCGGGACGGTTCGTACCGGGGAGCTGTTTTTT.

The rearrangement links TRBV28 to TRBJ2-7, with TRBD2 identical over 8 bases. The CDR3 loop spans 14 amino acids. Germline V gives CDR1 MDHEN, CDR2 SYDVKM. The trim removed 6 bases at V and 5 bases at J, leaving 9 bases unmatched. Written as DNA, the CDR3 is TGTGCCAGCAGCCCCCCGGCGGGGGGTAACGAGCAGTACTTC. It specifies CASSPPAGGNEQYF.

The CDR3 region has the DNA TGTGCCTGGAGAACGTGGGCCGCGAACACTGAAGCTTTCTTT. It translates to CAWRTWAANTEAFF. This rearrangement joins TRBV30 to TRBJ1-1; D uncertain. The V end lost 3 bases, the J end lost 1 base, and 12 bases lay between the germline ends. Germline V gene data show CDR1 as GTSNPN and CDR2 as SVGIG (reference sequence). This CDR3 spans 14 amino acids.

The rearrangement links TRBV7-9 to TRBJ1-5; D ambiguous. Germline V gene data show CDR1 as SEHNR and CDR2 as FQNEAQ (reference sequence). V was pared by 1 base and J by 4 bases, with 5 bases between. The CDR3 has 13 residues. This CDR3 reads CASSLGLNQPQHF. The CDR3 DNA reads TGTGCCAGCAGCTTAGGGTTAAATCAGCCCCAGCATTTT.

The chain joins TRBV6-5 to TRBJ1-1; 8 bases line up with TRBD1. From germline, CDR1 is MNHEY and CDR2 SVGAGI. V lost 6 bases and J lost 10; bases outside the gene matches: 4. This CDR3 has 11 residues. CDR3 nucleotide sequence: TGTGCCAGCAGCCTTGACAGGGGAGCTTTCTTT. Translated: CASSLDRGAFF.

This chain connects TRBV11-2 to TRBJ1-4; tentatively, D is TRBD1 (5 bases). With 5 bases removed from V and 4 bases from J, the gap between germline ends came to 14 bases. Germline V gene sequence: CDR1 SGHAT, CDR2 FQNNGV. The CDR3 loop spans 15 amino acids. The DNA for the CDR3 is TGTGCCAGCAGCCCGCTGGGACTGCTTAATGAAAAACTGTTTTTT. Amino acids: CASSPLGLLNEKLFF.

The chain joins TRBV11-3 to TRBJ2-3; a weak D match, TRBD1 (5 bases). Germline V gene lookup returns CDR1 SGHNT and CDR2 YENEEA. With 6 bases removed from V and 5 bases from J, the gap between germline ends came to 9 bases. The CDR3 spans 12 residues. CDR3: CASRGREDTQYF. Written as DNA, the CDR3 is TGTGCCAGCAGGGGCAGGGAAGATACGCAGTATTTT.

This chain uses TRBV29-1 with TRBJ2-3, with TRBD1 matching over 7 bases. Per the germline V gene, CDR1 is SQVTM and CDR2 is ANQGSEA. V gave up 5 bases and J gave up 0 bases; unmatched junction bases: 5. This CDR3 has 14 amino acids. CDR3 in amino acids: CSVYRGSSTDTQYF. The CDR3 coding sequence is TGCAGCGTTTACAGGGGCTCTAGCACAGATACGCAGTATTTT.